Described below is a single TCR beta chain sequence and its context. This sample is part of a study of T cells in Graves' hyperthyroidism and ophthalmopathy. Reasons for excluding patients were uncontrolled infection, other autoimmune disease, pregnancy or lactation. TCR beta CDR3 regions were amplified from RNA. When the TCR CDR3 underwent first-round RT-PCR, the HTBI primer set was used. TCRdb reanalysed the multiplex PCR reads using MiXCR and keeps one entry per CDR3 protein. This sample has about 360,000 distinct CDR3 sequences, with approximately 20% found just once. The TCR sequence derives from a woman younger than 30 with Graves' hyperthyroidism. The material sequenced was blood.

Here the CDR3 reads CASSSAAGYGYTF. The CDR3 DNA reads as TGTGCCAGCAGTTCCGCAGCAGGCTATGGCTACACCTTC. The chain joins TRBV6-5 to TRBJ1-2, with D uncertain. The V end lost 4 bases, the J end lost 4 bases, and 10 bases lay between the germline ends. The CDR3 covers 13 residues. CDR1 is MNHEY and CDR2 is SVGAGI in the germline V gene.